The 12 T cell receptor beta chains in this list originate from one sample, sequenced in a study of T cells in women clearing cervical HPV infection. The assay was immunoSEQ multiplex PCR, and TCRdb's table has in-frame clones only and misses some. Recorded for this sample: roughly 35,000 clones. The sequenced sample was blood buffy coat. Receptors were obtained from a woman between 18 and 69 years old with a cervical HPV16 infection that either progressed to CIN3+ or cleared (not recorded which).

With regard to this clone: The sequence runs out 3 residues before the end of the CDR3; the remainder is reconstructed from the germline J gene. Other DNA sequences in the sample encode the same CDR3. The V call is TRBV7-8, the J call TRBJ2-7, with 8 bases identical to TRBD2. Germline V gene data show CDR1 as SGHVS and CDR2 as FQNEAQ. V was pared by 3 bases and J by 1 base, with 8 bases of the junction left unmatched. The CDR3 length is 16 residues. This CDR3 reads CASSLGTSGSSYEQYF. CDR3 DNA (partial): TGTGCCAGCAGCTTGGGGACCAGCGGGAGTTCCTACGAG.

In regard to this clone: The read ends 3 residues early relative to the CDR3; the germline J gene fills the gap. The rearrangement uses TRBV20-1 and TRBJ2-7, with D maybe TRBD1 (6 bases). CDR3 length: 15 residues. V lost 5 bases and J lost 3, with 20 bases in between. Germline V gene data show CDR1 as DFQATT and CDR2 as SNEGSKA (reference sequence). The CDR3 is CSAPARQADYYEQYF. The sequenced CDR3 bases are TGCAGTGCTCCGGCCCGACAGGCCGATTACTACGAG.

As for this clone: At one end, the junction sequence differs from germline, possibly due to a read error. The observed sequence ends 3 residues before the CDR3 terminus, with the missing tail filled in from the germline J gene. The V and J genes are TRBV4-2 and TRBJ2-5; 8 nucleotides line up with TRBD1. The CDR3 extends over 15 amino acids. Per the germline V gene, CDR1 is LGHNA and CDR2 is YNFKEQ. The CDR3 sequence is CASSQHRGTQETQYF. The CDR3 DNA, read in part, is TGCGCCAGCAGCCAGCACAGGGGGACCCAGGAGACC.

The CDR3 region is CASSSRGAFSNTEAFF. The part of the CDR3 DNA that was read is TGTGCCAGTAGTTCCCGAGGGGCCTTTTCGAACACTGAA. The J gene is TRBJ1-1, the V gene TRBV19; D is perhaps TRBD1 (5 bases). The missing CDR3 end, 3 residues past where the read stops, is filled in from the germline J gene. This CDR3 is built from 16 residues. Trimming took 5 bases from V and 1 from J, leaving 17 bases between them. Germline-derived CDR1 and CDR2 are LNHDA and SQIVND (reference sequence). The entire variable domain, with the rest obtained from reference TRBV19 and TRBJ1-1, is as follows: DGGITQSPKYLFRKEGQNVTLSCEQNLNHDAMYWYRQDPGQGLRLIYYSQIVNDFQKGDIAEGYSVSREKKESFPLTVTSAQKNPTAFYLCASSSRGAFSNTEAFFGQGTRLTVV.

Remarks on this clone: The CDR3 end falls 3 residues outside the read, so it is completed with the germline J gene. The rearrangement uses TRBV5-1 and TRBJ2-1, with D perhaps matching TRBD1 (6 bases). Trimming took off 0 bases at V and 0 bases at J, with 10 bases between the two ends. The CDR3 is 16 amino acids. Germline values: CDR1 SGHRS, CDR2 YFSETQ. The chain's CDR3 is CASSLGDTSSYNEQFF. The CDR3 bases that were read are TGCGCCAGCAGCTTGGGGGACACTAGCTCCTACAATGAG.

CDR3 protein: CASSGRLAGTDTQYF. CDR3 DNA, as far as it was read: TGTGCCAGCAGCGGGCGACTAGCGGGCACAGATACG. This sequence joins TRBV7-3 and TRBJ2-3; 9 bases are shared with TRBD2. The sequence runs out 3 residues before the end of the CDR3; the remainder is reconstructed from the germline J gene. The CDR3 contains 15 residues. The junction had 4 bases not matched to a gene; V was cut back by 5 bases and J by 1 base. Germline CDR1 SGHTA, CDR2 FQGTGA.

On this clone: The missing CDR3 end, 3 residues past where the read stops, is filled in from the germline J gene. The gene calls are TRBV10-3 and TRBJ1-1, with 8 bases lining up with TRBD1. The junction had 7 bases not matched to a gene; V was cut back by 7 bases and J by 0 bases. The CDR3 covers 15 residues. Germline values: CDR1 ENHRY, CDR2 SYGVKD. The CDR3 loop is CAITAGQGVNTEAFF. The covered CDR3 bases are TGTGCCATCACCGCTGGACAGGGAGTGAACACTGAA.

A remark on this clone: The read terminates 3 residues ahead of where the CDR3 ends, so the germline J gene completes it. The chain is built from TRBV18 and TRBJ2-5; D is unclear. This CDR3 has 14 amino acids. With 0 bases removed from V and 1 base from J, the gap between germline ends came to 6 bases. Germline CDR1 reads KGHSH; CDR2 reads LQKENI. CDR3 in amino acids: CASSPPNSQETQYF. The part of the CDR3 DNA that was read is TGTGCCAGCTCACCACCAAACTCCCAAGAGACC.

To note about this clone: The CDR3 extends 3 residues past the end of the read, so its final part is completed from the germline J gene. V gene TRBV10-3 combines with J gene TRBJ1-2, with TRBD1 matching over 9 bases. The CDR3 is made up of 17 amino acids. V trimming: 3 bases; J trimming: 4 bases; junction bases outside the gene matches: 12. Germline V CDR1 and CDR2: ENHRY, SYGVKD. CDR3 protein: CAISEGGTGTEGYGYTF. Partial CDR3 DNA: TGTGCCATCAGTGAAGGTGGGACAGGGACAGAGGGCTATGGC.

Concerning this clone itself: The read ends 3 residues shy of where the CDR3 ends; the end is completed using the germline J gene. The chain combines TRBV7-6 with TRBJ1-1, with a tentative D call TRBD1 (5 bases). CDR1 SGHVS and CDR2 FNYEAQ come from the germline V gene. Trimming pared 1 base from V and 0 bases from J, leaving 6 bases between. The CDR3 length is 14 residues. CDR3 DNA, as far as it was read: TGTGCCAGCAGCTTAGGGGGCTTGAACACTGAA. Residues: CASSLGGLNTE. In full, the CDR3 is CASSLGGLNTEAFF.

To note about this clone: The observed sequence ends 3 residues before the CDR3 terminus, with the missing tail filled in from the germline J gene. This chain connects TRBV27 to TRBJ2-7; 8 bases agree with TRBD2. From germline, CDR1 is MNHEY and CDR2 SMNVEV (reference sequence). With V trimmed by 4 bases and J by 4 bases, 9 bases remained unmatched. The CDR3 has 15 residues. CDR3 DNA, as far as it was read: TGTGCCAGCAGTTCATGGACTAGCCCGAGATACGAG. Amino acid sequence: CASSSWTSPRYE. The full-length CDR3 reads as CASSSWTSPRYEQYF.

With respect to this clone: The sequenced fragment ends 3 residues before the CDR3 boundary, so the rest is inferred from the germline J gene. The V and J genes are TRBV20-1 and TRBJ1-5; TRBD1 might be the D (6 bases). V was cut by 7 bases and J by 2 bases, with 21 bases left in between. CDR1 DFQATT and CDR2 SNEGSKA come from the germline V gene (reference sequence). This CDR3 is built from 16 residues. The CDR3 is CSVIGGRGSGNQPQHF. The sequenced part of the CDR3 DNA is TGCAGTGTAATAGGGGGTAGGGGTTCCGGCAATCAGCCC.